This T cell receptor beta chain was recovered during a study of cytomegalovirus exposure and HLA in healthy donors. Across the study: From about 180 million T cells, an earlier analysis saw approximately 110 million unique TCR beta sequences. Study findings and constraints: For most TCR beta V segments, an earlier analysis put the productive rate at about 87% or about 30% of the time. Researchers reported in a later analysis that common viral pathogens appeared linked to several top clusters.

In its sample, this clone was seen a few times. The antigen remains unidentified. PCR amplification relied on 60 Vbeta primers (plus 13 Jbeta primers). Method: immunoSEQ multiplex PCR; TCRdb's copy keeps in-frame clones and lacks some. The repertoire holds fewer than 150,000 clones, with roughly 78% as singletons. V lost 0 bases and J 0 bases, leaving 7 bases between the germline ends. Looked up from germline, CDR1 is GTSNPN and CDR2 is SVGIG (reference sequence). The CDR3 spans 14 residues. The source is a man in his forties in good health and CMV-seronegative. The sequenced material came from PBMCs. The gene calls are TRBV30 and TRBJ2-3; possibly TRBD1 for D (6 bases). Here the CDR3 reads CAWSVGQSTDTQYF. As DNA, the CDR3 is TGTGCCTGGAGTGTAGGACAGAGCACAGATACGCAGTATTTT. Supplemented by reference TRBV30 and TRBJ2-3, the full variable domain reads SQTIHQWPATLVQPVGSPLSLECTVEGTSNPNLYWYRQAAGRGLQLLFYSVGIGQISSEVPQNLSASRPQDRQFILSSKKLLLSDSGFYLCAWSVGQSTDTQYFGPGTRLTVL.